One and the same sample provided the 32 T cell receptor beta chains below, sequenced in a study of blood T cell repertoires in COVID-19 (dated by TCRdb to 2020 to 2022). To prepare the library, the immunoSEQ multiplex PCR assay was applied. This immuneACCESS table, as held by TCRdb, lists in-frame sequences with V and J called but not all clones. Of the missing ones, under half trace to an unresolved V gene in checked studies; the others have no known cause. This sample lists around 86,000 clones; more than 75% were detected once. 4.9% of the sample is held by the ten biggest clonotypes. What was sequenced was peripheral blood. These receptor sequences come from a woman aged 80 or older with acute or convalescent COVID-19.

The chain links TRBV10-3 to TRBJ2-3, with 7 bases lining up with TRBD1. J was trimmed by 5 bases and V by 10 bases; bases with no gene match: 12. Germline CDR1 and CDR2: ENHRY and SYGVKD. The CDR3 runs 14 residues. DNA for the CDR3: TGTGCCACCCACACAGGGGCCACTCTAGATACGCAGTATTTT. Translating gives CATHTGATLDTQYF.

This chain connects TRBV2 to TRBJ1-1; 9 nucleotides agree with TRBD1. The CDR3 length is 13 residues. V was clipped by 4 bases and J by 7 bases; unmatched bases: 4. CDR1 and CDR2 (germline): SNHLY, FYNNEI. The CDR3 DNA sequence: TGTGCCAGCAGTGGGGACAGGGAGGGTGAAGCTTTCTTT. Its translation is CASSGDREGEAFF.

This clone has a single count. The chain uses TRBV11-2 and TRBJ1-1; TRBD1 matches at 8 bases. This CDR3 contains 18 residues. Trimming removed 2 bases from V and 3 bases from J; junction bases left unmatched: 14. Per germline, CDR1 SGHAT and CDR2 FQNNGV. CDR3 in amino acids: CASSLRGRGRWIDTEAFF. The CDR3 DNA sequence: TGTGCCAGCAGCTTAAGGGGCAGGGGGCGATGGATTGACACTGAAGCTTTCTTT.

The chain couples TRBV4-2 to TRBJ2-7, with a possible D match to TRBD1 (6 bases). The CDR3 is 17 residues long. The V and J ends lost 0 bases and 5 bases respectively, with 20 bases between them. CDR1 is LGHNA and CDR2 is YNFKEQ in the germline V gene. CDR3 sequence: CASSQDKGRTGKNEQYF. In DNA form, the CDR3 reads TGTGCCAGCAGCCAAGATAAAGGTCGAACAGGGAAGAACGAGCAGTACTTC.

Only one count was recorded for this clone. The chain has TRBV5-1 and TRBJ1-3; unclear D gene. The CDR3 has 14 amino acids. CDR1 SGHRS and CDR2 YFSETQ come from the germline V gene. V shed 4 bases and J shed 9 bases, with 17 bases lying between them. This CDR3 is CASSITPRETTIYF. CDR3 bases: TGCGCCAGCAGCATTACACCCCGGGAAACCACCATATATTTT.

This clone was observed a single time. The chain carries TRBV10-3 and TRBJ2-3, with a weak D call TRBD1 (6 bases). V was shortened by 4 bases and J by 3 bases, with 14 bases between the two germline ends. Germline V gene lookup returns CDR1 ENHRY and CDR2 SYGVKD. The CDR3 contains 15 residues. The CDR3 DNA follows: TGTGCCATCAGTGTTGGGGGCGCCCGGACAGATACGCAGTATTTT. Its protein is CAISVGGARTDTQYF.

The V and J genes are TRBV5-1 and TRBJ2-7; D remains ambiguous. The CDR3 runs 14 residues. Trimming cost V 4 bases and J 3 bases, with 14 bases left between them. Germline V gene data show CDR1 as SGHRS and CDR2 as YFSETQ. CDR3: CASSPPDRVYEQYF. In nucleotides, the CDR3 is TGCGCCAGCAGCCCACCCGATCGGGTCTACGAGCAGTACTTC.

This clone appeared a few times. The genes are TRBV30 and TRBJ1-6, with D possibly TRBD1 on 6 matching bases. Germline CDR1 GTSNPN, CDR2 SVGIG (reference sequence). With 5 bases removed from V and 10 bases from J, the gap between germline ends came to 12 bases. This CDR3 comprises 12 residues. CDR3 sequence: CAWGGQASPLHF. Here the CDR3 DNA reads TGTGCCTGGGGGGGACAAGCCTCACCCCTCCACTTT.

The V call is TRBV9, the J call TRBJ1-5; maybe TRBD1 (5 bases). V lost 4 bases, J lost 0 bases, and 11 bases lay in between. CDR3 length equals 15 residues. CDR1 and CDR2 (germline): SGDLS, YYNGEE. The CDR3: CASSFGGDSNQPQHF. CDR3 DNA sequence: TGTGCCAGCAGCTTTGGGGGGGATAGCAATCAGCCCCAGCATTTT.

V and J are TRBV29-1 and TRBJ2-1; 7 nucleotides align to TRBD2. CDR1 is SQVTM, CDR2 ANQGSEA, per germline. V trimming: 3 bases; J trimming: 9 bases; junction bases outside the gene matches: 5. There are 12 residues in the CDR3. CDR3 nucleotide sequence: TGCAGCGTTGATTCCGGCGGGGGTGAGCAGTTCTTC. It codes for CSVDSGGGEQFF.

The V gene is TRBV5-1, the J gene TRBJ1-5, with 9 nucleotides matching TRBD1. Per the germline V gene, CDR1 is SGHRS and CDR2 is YFSETQ. After removal of 4 bases from V and 4 bases from J, the junction contained 3 bases not matched to a gene. The CDR3 is made up of 14 amino acids. In DNA form, the CDR3 reads TGCGCCAGCAGCGAGGGACAGGGAAATCAGCCCCAGCATTTT. This codes for CASSEGQGNQPQHF.

V usage is TRBV19 and J usage is TRBJ2-5, with TRBD1 as a possible D gene (6 bases). This CDR3 spans 13 amino acids. The germline CDR1 and CDR2 sequences are LNHDA and SQIVND (reference sequence). Trimming stripped 3 bases from V and 5 bases from J, with 10 bases between. The DNA of the CDR3 is TGTGCCAGTAGTATCGGGACATGGGAGACCCAGTACTTC. Amino acid sequence: CASSIGTWETQYF.

The V and J genes are TRBV18 and TRBJ1-1; 9 nucleotides line up with TRBD1. The germline CDR1 and CDR2 sequences are KGHSH and LQKENI. The trim removed 5 bases at V and 2 bases at J, leaving 6 bases unmatched. This CDR3 region has 15 residues. CDR3 region: CASSSGQGPNTEAFF. The CDR3 DNA reads as TGTGCCAGCTCATCCGGACAGGGGCCTAACACTGAAGCTTTCTTT.

The chain combines TRBV19 with TRBJ1-2; D possibly corresponds to TRBD1 (6 bases). CDR3 size: 13 residues. Per germline, CDR1 LNHDA and CDR2 SQIVND (reference sequence). V lost 6 bases and J lost 4, with 12 bases in between. CDR3 nucleotide sequence: TGTGCCAGTAGGCTACAGGGCCTCTATGGCTACACCTTC. Translated, it gives CASRLQGLYGYTF. The whole variable domain, remainder taken from reference TRBV19 and TRBJ1-2, is DGGITQSPKYLFRKEGQNVTLSCEQNLNHDAMYWYRQDPGQGLRLIYYSQIVNDFQKGDIAEGYSVSREKKESFPLTVTSAQKNPTAFYLCASRLQGLYGYTFGSGTRLTVV.

The V gene is TRBV19, the J gene TRBJ2-2; perhaps TRBD1 as D (6 bases). This CDR3 is built from 14 residues. CDR1 LNHDA and CDR2 SQIVND come from the germline V gene (reference sequence). V lost 7 bases and J 2 bases, leaving 11 bases between the germline ends. CDR3 sequence: CASTPGTNTGELFF. Here the CDR3 DNA reads TGTGCCAGTACCCCTGGGACAAACACCGGGGAGCTGTTTTTT.

This clone has only a few counts. The chain carries TRBV19 and TRBJ2-7; a weak D match, TRBD1 (6 bases). Looked up from germline, CDR1 is LNHDA and CDR2 is SQIVND (reference sequence). Trimming shortened V by 5 bases and J by 6 bases, and 23 bases separated the two germline ends. This CDR3 has 16 residues. CDR3: CASSATSGTLKSEQYF. CDR3 DNA: TGTGCCAGTAGTGCAACCTCCGGGACACTGAAATCCGAGCAGTACTTC.

The chain carries TRBV7-2 and TRBJ2-5; a possible D gene is TRBD2 (5 bases). Germline assignment: CDR1 SGHTA and CDR2 FQGNSA. V shed 5 bases and J shed 0 bases, with 10 bases lying between them. This CDR3 contains 14 residues. CDR3 DNA: TGTGCCAGCAGCGCCGGACTCTACCAAGAGACCCAGTACTTC. It specifies CASSAGLYQETQYF.

J is TRBJ2-2 and V is TRBV9, with TRBD2 identical over 8 bases. The CDR3 is 15 residues long. Germline values: CDR1 SGDLS, CDR2 YYNGEE. The J segment lost 4 bases and the V segment lost 0 bases, leaving 2 bases of the junction unmatched. This CDR3 is CASSVAGGPTGELFF. CDR3 nucleotide sequence: TGTGCCAGCAGCGTAGCGGGGGGGCCCACCGGGGAGCTGTTTTTT.

The chain employs TRBV11-2 and TRBJ1-1, with 8 bases identical to TRBD1. Germline V lookup: CDR1 SGHAT, CDR2 FQNNGV. There are 15 residues in the CDR3. Losses at the gene ends were 5 bases for V and 1 base for J; bases not matched to a gene: 6. The CDR3 DNA reads as TGTGCCAGCAGCCGAACAGGGGGGTGGAACACTGAAGCTTTCTTT. Translated: CASSRTGGWNTEAFF.

The chain's CDR3 is CASGQRTEAFF. The CDR3 DNA follows: TGTGCCAGCGGACAGAGGACTGAAGCTTTCTTT. This rearrangement joins TRBV19 to TRBJ1-1; TRBD1 might be the D (6 bases). CDR1 LNHDA and CDR2 SQIVND come from the germline V gene (reference sequence). CDR3 length equals 11 residues. V lost 9 bases to trimming and J lost 5 bases, with 10 bases between them. Variable domain in full (rest from reference TRBV19 and TRBJ1-1): DGGITQSPKYLFRKEGQNVTLSCEQNLNHDAMYWYRQDPGQGLRLIYYSQIVNDFQKGDIAEGYSVSREKKESFPLTVTSAQKNPTAFYLCASGQRTEAFFGQGTRLTVV.

The chain is built from TRBV12-3 or TRBV12-4 and TRBJ2-5, with a possible D match to TRBD1 (5 bases). The CDR3 has 13 residues. The germline V and J ends were trimmed by 6 bases and 5 bases, with 13 bases remaining between them. The CDR3 sequence: CASSLGVGETQYF. DNA for the CDR3: TGTGCCAGCAGCCTAGGGGTGGGGGAGACCCAGTACTTC.

V is TRBV29-1 and J is TRBJ2-1; the D gene is possibly TRBD1 (6 bases). The CDR3 loop spans 16 amino acids. Per the germline V gene, CDR1 is SQVTM and CDR2 is ANQGSEA. With 6 bases removed from V and 3 bases from J, the gap between germline ends came to 21 bases. The chain's CDR3 is CSVSGDQTRGYNEQFF. The CDR3 nucleotides read TGCAGCGTCTCAGGGGACCAAACTAGGGGCTACAATGAGCAGTTCTTC.

This chain joins TRBV2 and TRBJ1-4, with 10 positions matching TRBD1. CDR1 and CDR2 from the germline V gene are SNHLY and FYNNEI. V was pared by 7 bases and J by 5 bases, with 4 bases of the junction left unmatched. The CDR3 runs to 14 residues. For the CDR3, the DNA is TGTGCCAGCAAGTCGGGACAGGGGAATGAAAAACTGTTTTTT. This codes for CASKSGQGNEKLFF.

The chain couples TRBV27 to TRBJ2-7; D perhaps matches TRBD2 (6 bases). From germline, CDR1 is MNHEY and CDR2 SMNVEV (reference sequence). The CDR3 is 12 amino acids. Trimming cost V 6 bases and J 11 bases, with 17 bases left between them. The CDR3 here is CASSPSGGTKYF. CDR3 coding DNA: TGTGCCAGCAGCCCAAGTGGGGGGACGAAGTACTTC.

By share of the sample, this clone is medium-sized (0.01 to 0.1%). The chain uses TRBV3-1 (or the pseudogene TRBV3-2) and TRBJ1-1; 10 nucleotides align to TRBD1. The germline CDR1 and CDR2 sequences are LGHDT and YNNKEL (reference sequence). The CDR3 is 15 amino acids. Germline trimming cut 4 bases from V and 8 bases from J; bases unmatched to any gene: 10. This CDR3 reads CASSPFRGQGLEAFF. The CDR3 nucleotides are TGTGCCAGCAGCCCTTTTCGGGGACAGGGGTTGGAAGCTTTCTTT.

The rearrangement joins TRBV7-2 to TRBJ2-1; TRBD2 might be the D (5 bases). Trimming took off 5 bases at V and 8 bases at J, with 13 bases between the two ends. CDR1 and CDR2 from the germline V gene are SGHTA and FQGNSA. This CDR3 has 13 residues. The CDR3 here is CASSPRTVYEQFF. In DNA, the CDR3 is TGTGCCAGCAGCCCGCGGACTGTCTATGAGCAGTTCTTC.

The chain is built from TRBV7-2 and TRBJ1-2; tentatively, D is TRBD1 (5 bases). Trimming cost V 5 bases and J 2 bases, with 12 bases left between them. The CDR3 extends over 14 amino acids. Germline V gene data show CDR1 as SGHTA and CDR2 as FQGNSA. This CDR3 is CASSRDWLNYGYTF. The CDR3, as DNA: TGTGCCAGCAGCCGGGACTGGCTGAACTATGGCTACACCTTC.

The CDR3 is CASSIPRTGAAGTEAFF. CDR3 DNA sequence: TGTGCCAGTAGTATCCCTAGGACAGGAGCGGCGGGAACTGAAGCTTTCTTT. This rearrangement joins TRBV19 to TRBJ1-1; 7 bases are a match to TRBD1. V gave up 3 bases and J gave up 5 bases; unmatched junction bases: 15. The length of the CDR3 is 17 residues. The V gene's germline CDR1 is LNHDA and CDR2 SQIVND (reference sequence).

V gene TRBV19 combines with J gene TRBJ1-3, with 7 bases fitting TRBD1. Germline V gene data show CDR1 as LNHDA and CDR2 as SQIVND (reference sequence). V lost 4 bases to trimming and J lost 0 bases; unmatched junction nucleotides: 6. The CDR3 has 16 residues. This CDR3 is CASSTGDSISGNTIYF. CDR3 nucleotide sequence: TGTGCCAGTAGTACGGGGGACAGCATCTCTGGAAACACCATATATTTT.

V is TRBV7-9 and J is TRBJ1-5, with D unclear. Germline V CDR1 and CDR2: SEHNR, FQNEAQ (reference sequence). V was cut by 0 bases and J by 2 bases, with 8 bases left in between. This CDR3 comprises 15 residues. The CDR3 bases are TGTGCCAGCAGCTTAGCTGGCGGGGGCAATCAGCCCCAGCATTTT. Translation gives CASSLAGGGNQPQHF.

The chain is built from TRBV3-1 (or the pseudogene TRBV3-2) and TRBJ1-2, with a possible D match to TRBD1 (5 bases). This CDR3 comprises 15 residues. Trimming cost V 0 bases and J 8 bases, with 16 bases left between them. Germline loops: CDR1 LGHDT, CDR2 YNNKEL (reference sequence). This chain's CDR3 is CASSQDQGGRNGYTF. The CDR3 DNA reads as TGTGCCAGCAGCCAAGACCAGGGAGGTAGGAACGGCTACACCTTC.

The CDR3 protein is CASSLELAGGYNEQFF. The CDR3 bases are TGCGCCAGCAGCTTGGAGCTAGCGGGAGGTTATAATGAGCAGTTCTTC. This chain connects TRBV5-1 to TRBJ2-1, with 11 bases lining up with TRBD2. Trimming cost V 0 bases and J 7 bases; bases outside gene matches: 6. The germline CDR1 and CDR2 sequences are SGHRS and YFSETQ. The CDR3 is 16 residues long.